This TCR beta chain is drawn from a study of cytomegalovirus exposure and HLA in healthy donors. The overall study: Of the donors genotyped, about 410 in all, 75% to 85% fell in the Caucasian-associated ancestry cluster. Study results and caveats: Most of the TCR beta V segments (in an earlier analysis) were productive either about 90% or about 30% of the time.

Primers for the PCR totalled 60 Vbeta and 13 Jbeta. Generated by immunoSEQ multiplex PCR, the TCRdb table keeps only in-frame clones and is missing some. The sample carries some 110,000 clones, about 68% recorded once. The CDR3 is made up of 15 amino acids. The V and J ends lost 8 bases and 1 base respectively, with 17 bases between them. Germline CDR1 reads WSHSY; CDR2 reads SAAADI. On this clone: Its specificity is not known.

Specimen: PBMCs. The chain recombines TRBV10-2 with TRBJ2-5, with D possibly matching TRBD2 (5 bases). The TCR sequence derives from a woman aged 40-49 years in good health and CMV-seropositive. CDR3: CASLPDGNLQETQYF. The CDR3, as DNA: TGCGCCAGCCTCCCAGACGGGAATCTCCAAGAGACCCAGTACTTC.